This T cell receptor beta chain is from a study of shared clonotypes between healthy human individuals. The data were produced by immunoSEQ multiplex PCR, yet TCRdb's version contains in-frame clones alone and is incomplete. The sample carries under 2.5 million clones, 85% to 95% recorded once. Germline CDR1 is MNHEY and CDR2 is SMNVEV (reference sequence). Trimming at V came to 7 bases and at J to 4 bases, leaving 14 bases not matched to a gene. CDR3 length: 17 residues. CD4+ cells were split into CD45RA+ naive and CD45RA-negative memory subsets. The sample was naive CD4+ T cells from PBMCs. Subset noted: CD45RA+ positively selected. The clonotype was recovered from a man aged 18 to 30 in good health. Some clones in this sample may be carry-over from other donors' samples. V gene TRBV27 combines with J gene TRBJ2-7, with 12 nucleotides matching TRBD2. CDR3 nucleotide sequence: TGTGCCAGCACCTTTCCAGGACCCACTAGCGGGAGGTACGAGCAGTACTTC. Its protein is CASTFPGPTSGRYEQYF.